The 4 T cell receptor beta chains in this list originate from one sample, sequenced in a study of tumor-infiltrating lymphocytes in primary liver carcinoma. TCR beta cDNA came from 400 to 500 ng total RNA, primed with a constant-region primer. Three nested multiplex PCR rounds, a slightly modified ARM-PCR, produced the libraries for TCR beta. Use of TRBV1-TRBV30 forward primers with a C-beta reverse primer characterized the first two PCR rounds, which lasted 10 cycles each. TCRdb used MiXCR to reprocess the multiplex PCR reads, holding one entry per CDR3 protein. The sample records 40,000 to 60,000 distinct CDR3 sequences, less than 85% being singletons. RNA and DNA were co-extracted from approximately 20-30 mg of unsorted bulk tissue. The sequenced sample was liver tumor tissue from sampling region 5. As to subset: tumor region T5, tumor centre. These receptors were taken from a man aged 35-49 years with primary liver carcinoma and hepatitis B virus infection.

The table lists this clonotype with a count of one. The junction differs from germline at one of its ends, possibly a read error. V and J are TRBV7-9 and TRBJ2-2, with D possibly TRBD2 on 6 matching bases. Germline V gene lookup returns CDR1 SEHNR and CDR2 FQNEAQ (reference sequence). CDR3 length equals 15 residues. CDR3 sequence reads: CASSLGGVTTGGLFF. In nucleotides, the CDR3 is TGTGCCAGCAGCTTAGGAGGGGTGACCACCGGGGGGCTGTTTTTT.

Concerning this clonotype itself: Germline is not matched at one junction end, which may reflect a read error. This chain uses TRBV29-1 with TRBJ1-3; D remains unclear. The CDR3 has 13 residues. CDR1 and CDR2 from the germline V gene are SQVTM and ANQGSEA. CDR3 residues: CGVGARFENTIYF. The CDR3, as DNA: TGCGGCGTCGGAGCTCGGTTTGAAAACACCATATATTTT.

A note on this clonotype: One junction end does not reproduce the germline sequence, and a read error may be involved. V and J are TRBV12-3 or TRBV12-4 and TRBJ2-3; TRBD2 agrees at 9 bases. The CDR3 length is 14 residues. The DNA for the CDR3 is TGTGTCAGCAGGACTAGCGTGGGCACAGATACGCAGTGTTTT. Encoded protein: CVSRTSVGTDTQCF.

Ten or more counts support this clonotype. The chain uses TRBV12-3 or TRBV12-4 and TRBJ2-1, with TRBD2 matching over 14 bases. The CDR3 runs 16 residues. V trimming: 4 bases; J trimming: 7 bases; junction bases outside the gene matches: 6. The CDR3 reads CASSSRLAGGHNEQFF. For the CDR3, the DNA is TGTGCCAGCAGTTCCCGACTAGCGGGGGGGCATAATGAGCAGTTCTTC.